These 27 T cell receptor beta chains originate from one sample sequenced in a study of cytomegalovirus exposure and HLA in healthy donors. The PCR ran on 60 Vbeta and 13 Jbeta primers. The assay was immunoSEQ multiplex PCR, and TCRdb's table has in-frame clones only and misses some. The data hold some 180,000 clones, with 77% observed a single time. The sample taken for sequencing was PBMCs. These receptors were collected from a man between 18 and 35 years old in good health and CMV-seronegative.

The rearrangement links TRBV6-5 to TRBJ2-2, with 8 bases matching TRBD1. The junction had 3 bases not matched to a gene; V was cut back by 2 bases and J by 7 bases. The CDR3 is 14 residues long. Germline CDR1 is MNHEY and CDR2 is SVGAGI. The CDR3 bases are TGTGCCAGCAGTTACCAGGGGGCGGACGGGGAGCTGTTTTTT. As protein: CASSYQGADGELFF.

Notes on this clone: Germline and junction disagree at one end, which may indicate a read error. The chain carries TRBV23-1 and TRBJ1-2, with D tentatively TRBD1 (5 bases). TRBV23-1 is an ORF; its function is uncertain. CDR3 size: 16 residues. The CDR3 DNA sequence: TGCGCCAGCAGTCAAACGGACGCAGGGTATAACGATGGCTACACCTTC. Protein: CASSQTDAGYNDGYTF.

This chain joins TRBV7-9 and TRBJ2-7, with 12 bases fitting TRBD2. The CDR3 loop spans 18 amino acids. CDR1 is SEHNR, CDR2 FQNEAQ, per germline (reference sequence). J lost 0 bases, V lost 5 bases, and 11 bases had no gene match. CDR3 DNA: TGTGCCAGCAGCCCCAGGCTAGCGGGAGGGACTACCTCCTACGAGCAGTACTTC. This gives the protein CASSPRLAGGTTSYEQYF. Full variable domain (outside the CDR3, taken from reference TRBV7-9 and TRBJ2-7): DTGVSQNPRHKITKRGQNVTFRCDPISEHNRLYWYRQTLGQGPEFLTYFQNEAQLEKSRLLSDRFSAERPKGSFSTLEIQRTEQGDSAMYLCASSPRLAGGTTSYEQYFGPGTRLTVT.

V usage is TRBV12-2 and J usage is TRBJ2-4; the table's TRBD1 call for D was not verified on the DNA. TRBV12-2 is tagged as a pseudogene. This CDR3 has 18 residues. CDR3 nucleotide sequence: TGTGCAAGTCGCTTACCGACAGCATGTGCTCTAGCCAAAAACATTCAGTACTTC. Translating gives CASRLPTACALAKNIQYF.

The chain links TRBV6-5 to TRBJ2-2; 9 nucleotides match TRBD1. CDR3 length: 15 residues. The V gene end was trimmed by 4 bases and the J gene end by 5 bases; junction bases not matched to a gene: 5. The V gene's germline CDR1 is MNHEY and CDR2 SVGAGI. The CDR3 region has the DNA TGTGCCAGCAGTTCGCACAGGGGGCTAACCGGGGAGCTGTTTTTT. Translating gives CASSSHRGLTGELFF.

The chain couples TRBV19 to TRBJ2-5, with TRBD1 as a possible D gene (6 bases). The better agreement between TRBJ2-7 and the DNA end casts doubt on the J call. CDR1 is LNHDA, CDR2 SQIVND, per germline (reference sequence). CDR3 length: 13 residues. This CDR3 is CASSRGRGDEQYF. Written as DNA, the CDR3 is TGTGCCAGTAGTCGAGGCAGGGGAGACGAGCAGTACTTC.

The count of this clone is one. The chain links TRBV6-1 to TRBJ2-2, with 7 bases matching TRBD2. V trimming: 3 bases; J trimming: 1 base; junction bases outside the gene matches: 5. The CDR3 contains 16 residues. Germline V gene lookup returns CDR1 MNHNS and CDR2 SASEGT. CDR3 sequence: CASSDDGTKNTGELFF. DNA of the CDR3: TGTGCCAGCAGTGATGACGGGACTAAGAACACCGGGGAGCTGTTTTTT.

This clone was observed a single time. The chain uses TRBV4-1 and TRBJ2-7, with 9 bases fitting TRBD1. The CDR3 has 17 residues. Germline lookup yields CDR1 MGHRA and CDR2 YSYEKL. V trimming: 1 base; J trimming: 1 base; junction bases outside the gene matches: 8. The DNA of the CDR3 is TGCGCCAGCAGCCAAGGGACCCCGGGACAGGGTTCCTACGAGCAGTACTTC. Amino acid sequence: CASSQGTPGQGSYEQYF.

This clone showed up just a few times. This sequence joins TRBV6-1 and TRBJ2-7; D uncertain. The V gene's germline CDR1 is MNHNS and CDR2 SASEGT. The CDR3 contains 14 residues. With 3 bases removed from V and 4 bases from J, the gap between germline ends came to 13 bases. Here the CDR3 DNA reads TGTGCCAGCAGTGAGTGGGTAACCGGGTACGAGCAGTACTTC. Translation: CASSEWVTGYEQYF.

The chain has TRBV5-6 and TRBJ2-1; the D gene is possibly TRBD1 (8 bases). The CDR3 is 12 residues long. CDR1 is SGHDT, CDR2 YYEEEE, per germline. Trimming left V 3 bases short and J 16 bases short, with 17 bases between. In nucleotides, the CDR3 is TGTGCCAGCAGCTGGGGGGGGACAGGTGCCTTCTTC. Its translation: CASSWGGTGAFF.

The chain joins TRBV5-1 to TRBJ1-2; D gene ambiguous. The V end was cut by 1 base, the J end by 7 bases, with 8 bases between. This CDR3 has 12 residues. The V gene's germline CDR1 is SGHRS and CDR2 YFSETQ. Written as DNA, the CDR3 is TGCGCCAGCAGCTTGTCCGGTGGTGGCTACACCTTC. Its protein is CASSLSGGGYTF. Full variable domain (remainder filled in from reference TRBV5-1 and TRBJ1-2): KAGVTQTPRYLIKTRGQQVTLSCSPISGHRSVSWYQQTPGQGLQFLFEYFSETQRNKGNFPGRFSGRQFSNSRSEMNVSTLELGDSALYLCASSLSGGGYTFGSGTRLTVV.

V is TRBV4-3 and J is TRBJ1-4; 9 bases are shared with TRBD1. The germline V gene encodes CDR1 LGHNA and CDR2 YSLEER. The CDR3 consists of 14 residues. With 1 base clipped from V and 7 bases from J, the junction kept 1 base outside the gene matches. DNA for the CDR3: TGCGCCAGCAGCCAAGGGACAGGGGTTGAAAAACTGTTTTTT. Protein sequence: CASSQGTGVEKLFF.

The chain uses TRBV7-9 and TRBJ2-1, with 12 bases identical to TRBD2. The germline CDR1 and CDR2 sequences are SEHNR and FQNEAQ (reference sequence). The CDR3 runs to 19 residues. V lost 2 bases to trimming and J lost 4 bases; unmatched junction nucleotides: 12. The CDR3: CASSLYWGASGRAYNEQFF. For the CDR3, the DNA is TGTGCCAGCAGCTTATATTGGGGGGCTAGCGGGAGGGCATACAATGAGCAGTTCTTC. Full variable domain (missing parts from reference TRBV7-9 and TRBJ2-1): DTGVSQNPRHKITKRGQNVTFRCDPISEHNRLYWYRQTLGQGPEFLTYFQNEAQLEKSRLLSDRFSAERPKGSFSTLEIQRTEQGDSAMYLCASSLYWGASGRAYNEQFFGPGTRLTVL.

V is TRBV6-5 and J is TRBJ2-1; TRBD2 aligns across 9 bases. The ends lost 1 base at V and 7 bases at J; junction bases unmatched: 8. This CDR3 has 16 amino acids. Germline-derived CDR1 and CDR2 are MNHEY and SVGAGI. CDR3 amino acids: CASSYLFSGSWNEQFF. CDR3 DNA sequence: TGTGCCAGCAGTTACTTATTTAGCGGGAGCTGGAATGAGCAGTTCTTC.

This clone was found a few times. V gene TRBV14 combines with J gene TRBJ2-5; 9 nucleotides match TRBD2. Germline assignment: CDR1 SGHDN and CDR2 FVKESK. This CDR3 is 16 amino acids long. V dropped 2 bases and J dropped 0; count of bases not matched to a gene: 4. Here the CDR3 reads CASSQLAGVYQETQYF. CDR3 sequence (DNA): TGTGCCAGCAGCCAATTAGCGGGAGTCTACCAAGAGACCCAGTACTTC.

This rearrangement joins TRBV12-2 to TRBJ1-2; the tabulated D call, TRBD1, remains unverified against the DNA. TRBV12-2 is a pseudogene locus. The CDR3 runs 16 residues. CDR3 protein: CASRWRQVFNEGGYTF. The CDR3 nucleotides read TGTGCAAGTCGCTGGCGACAGGTTTTTAATGAAGGCGGCTACACCTTC.

This chain connects TRBV4-3 to TRBJ1-2, with D tentatively TRBD1 (5 bases). The CDR3 extends over 16 amino acids. Per germline, CDR1 LGHNA and CDR2 YSLEER. Trimming cost V 0 bases and J 4 bases, with 15 bases left between them. CDR3 nucleotides: TGCGCCAGCAGCCAAGACAGGAACAGGCGGGGCTATGGCTACACCTTC. This sequence encodes CASSQDRNRRGYGYTF.

The chain has TRBV6-5 and TRBJ1-2, with 11 bases that match TRBD1. V lost 4 bases to trimming and J lost 7 bases; unmatched junction nucleotides: 5. This CDR3 is built from 14 residues. CDR1 and CDR2 from the germline V gene are MNHEY and SVGAGI. CDR3 coding DNA: TGTGCCAGCAGTTCGGGGACAGGGGGGGGTGGCTACACCTTC. Translation: CASSSGTGGGGYTF.

The chain combines TRBV30 with TRBJ1-2; the match to TRBD1 covers 7 bases. The junction had 5 bases not matched to a gene; V was cut back by 1 base and J by 6 bases. In germline, CDR1 is GTSNPN, CDR2 SVGIG (reference sequence). The CDR3 spans 13 residues. The CDR3 coding sequence is TGTGCCTGGAGTGGACAGGGAGTCAATGGCTACACCTTC. Residues: CAWSGQGVNGYTF.

This chain connects TRBV6-6 to TRBJ2-3, with D perhaps TRBD2 (5 bases). The CDR3 runs 13 residues. Trimming pared 4 bases from V and 4 bases from J, leaving 9 bases between. CDR1 is MNHNY, CDR2 SVGAGI, per germline (reference sequence). The DNA for the CDR3 is TGTGCCAGCAGTTCGGACTTTTCAGATACGCAGTATTTT. Amino acids: CASSSDFSDTQYF.

The gene calls are TRBV15 and TRBJ2-7; D not resolved. This CDR3 is 11 amino acids long. Trimming left V 0 bases short and J 9 bases short, with 6 bases between. Germline CDR1 reads LNHNV; CDR2 reads YYDKDF (reference sequence). As DNA, the CDR3 is TGTGCCACCAGCAGAGAGTCCGGGCAGTACTTC. This encodes CATSRESGQYF.

This rearrangement joins TRBV6-6 to TRBJ2-3; TRBD1 might be the D (5 bases). The V end was cut by 5 bases, the J end by 5 bases, with 8 bases between. The germline V gene encodes CDR1 MNHNY and CDR2 SVGAGI (reference sequence). There are 12 residues in the CDR3. The CDR3 here is CASSTQGDTQYF. CDR3 sequence (DNA): TGTGCCAGCAGTACGCAGGGAGATACGCAGTATTTT.

This clone was detected only once. V and J are TRBV2 and TRBJ1-2; 7 bases agree with TRBD1. The CDR3 is 15 amino acids. The germline V gene has CDR1 SNHLY and CDR2 FYNNEI. Unmatched junction bases numbered 9, after V lost 6 bases and J lost 2 bases. CDR3 residues: CASSRDRGGNYGYTF. The CDR3 DNA sequence: TGTGCCAGCAGCAGGGACAGAGGGGGCAACTATGGCTACACCTTC.

The V and J genes are TRBV4-3 and TRBJ2-7, with TRBD1 as a possible D gene (5 bases). Germline CDR1 and CDR2: LGHNA and YSLEER. The CDR3 length is 14 residues. Between the trimmed V and J ends, which lost 3 bases and 3 bases, there was a span of 12 bases. The CDR3 reads CASSQGIDSYEQYF. In nucleotides, the CDR3 is TGCGCCAGCAGCCAGGGAATCGACAGCTACGAGCAGTACTTC.

On this clone itself: This CDR3 is also generated by other DNA sequences in the sample. The chain joins TRBV5-4 to TRBJ2-5, with a possible D match to TRBD1 (5 bases). V lost 0 bases to trimming and J lost 4 bases, with 10 bases between them. The CDR3 totals 14 residues. Germline CDR1 is SGHNT and CDR2 is YYREEE (reference sequence). Here the CDR3 reads CASSLGQGLETQYF. The CDR3, as DNA: TGTGCCAGCAGCTTGGGGCAGGGATTAGAGACCCAGTACTTC.

The chain joins TRBV19 to TRBJ1-1; D is possibly TRBD1 (6 bases). CDR3 length equals 13 residues. CDR1 and CDR2 from the germline V gene are LNHDA and SQIVND (reference sequence). Trimming removed 3 bases at V and 4 bases at J, with 9 bases between. CDR3 residues: CASSIVTGTEAFF. CDR3 DNA: TGTGCCAGTAGTATTGTGACAGGCACTGAAGCTTTCTTT.

The genes are TRBV14 and TRBJ1-2; 12 nucleotides line up with TRBD1. Germline V gene lookup returns CDR1 SGHDN and CDR2 FVKESK. The CDR3 covers 14 residues. V was clipped by 4 bases and J by 7 bases; unmatched bases: 4. CDR3 nucleotide sequence: TGTGCCAGCAGCCGGGGACAGGGGGCCGTTGGCTACACCTTC. Translation gives CASSRGQGAVGYTF. Looking up the rest from reference TRBV14 and TRBJ1-2 gives the full variable domain: EAGVTQFPSHSVIEKGQTVTLRCDPISGHDNLYWYRRVMGKEIKFLLHFVKESKQDESGMPNNRFLAERTGGTYSTLKVQPAELEDSGVYFCASSRGQGAVGYTFGSGTRLTVV.